Listed below are T cell receptor beta chains from one sample, sequenced in a study of ipilimumab plus nivolumab after autologous stem cell transplantation. Data came from immunoSEQ multiplex PCR; TCRdb stores just in-frame clones and leaves some out. The table has 43,000 or so clones, nearly 90% seen once. The sample in question was PBMCs, obtained in a trial of ipilimumab plus nivolumab as post-transplant consolidation. All receptors come from a male donor with multiple myeloma. Each CDR3 is given without its conserved first and last residue. The D gene is left open where the match is weak.

d_gene,j_gene,len,v_gene,CDR3aa
-,TRBJ2-1,9,TRBV28,ASSLSLEQF
-,TRBJ2-6,13,TRBV15,ATSRGVSGANVLT
TRBD2,TRBJ2-3,12,TRBV7-3,ASSGGTSGGPRT
-,TRBJ1-5,14,TRBV6-5,ASSYSGLNSNQPQH
TRBD1,TRBJ2-4,13,TRBV7-2,ASSLFETGGNIQY
-,TRBJ2-1,11,TRBV27,ASSLWGSYEQF
-,TRBJ1-2,13,TRBV28,ASSNTGGLYYGYT
TRBD1,TRBJ2-1,12,TRBV4-1,ASSQQDRYNEQF
-,TRBJ1-6,12,TRBV7-2,ASSLEGLNSPLH
-,TRBJ1-2,11,TRBV27,ASSFWGKYGYT
-,TRBJ2-3,13,TRBV5-1,ASSLGGKSTDTQY
TRBD1,TRBJ2-7,13,TRBV10-3,AISESTGTGVEQY
-,TRBJ2-1,11,TRBV29-1,SVAQSRGNEQF
-,TRBJ1-2,11,TRBV4-3,ASSQERGFGYT
TRBD1,TRBJ2-1,13,TRBV19,ASSFRTGGYNEQF
TRBD2,TRBJ2-1,14,TRBV11-2,ASSLSRRGLYNEQF